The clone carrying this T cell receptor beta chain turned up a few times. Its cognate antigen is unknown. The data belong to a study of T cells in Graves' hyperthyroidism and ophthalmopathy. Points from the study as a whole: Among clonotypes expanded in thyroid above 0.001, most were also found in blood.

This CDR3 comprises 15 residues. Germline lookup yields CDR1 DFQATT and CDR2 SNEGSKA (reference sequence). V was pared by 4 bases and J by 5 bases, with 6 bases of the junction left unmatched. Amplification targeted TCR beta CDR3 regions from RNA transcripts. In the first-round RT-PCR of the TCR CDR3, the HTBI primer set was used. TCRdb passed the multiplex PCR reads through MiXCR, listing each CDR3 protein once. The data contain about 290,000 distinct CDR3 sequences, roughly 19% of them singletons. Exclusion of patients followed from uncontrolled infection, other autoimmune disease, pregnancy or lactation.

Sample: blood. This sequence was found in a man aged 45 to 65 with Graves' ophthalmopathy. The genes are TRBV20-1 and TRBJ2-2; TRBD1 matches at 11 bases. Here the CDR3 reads CSATPGQGVTGELFF. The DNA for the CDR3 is TGCAGTGCTACCCCGGGACAGGGGGTTACCGGGGAGCTGTTTTTT.